The 26 T cell receptor beta chains below all came from one sample that was sequenced in a study of CD8 T cells in ankylosing spondylitis. Findings and caveats of the study: Apparently characteristic of ankylosing spondylitis blood was a TCR beta motif (roughly 8 highly homologous variants).

TCRdb itself ran the 5' RACE reads through MiXCR, one entry per CDR3 protein. The data hold fewer than 500,000 distinct CDR3 sequences, with 20% to 25% observed a single time. These receptors' targets are unknown. Sequencing used blood, either unsorted or a sorted T cell fraction (not recorded which). The receptors derive from a male donor with ankylosing spondylitis.

This clonotype was seen a handful of times. The chain employs TRBV5-1 and TRBJ2-1, with 8 bases lining up with TRBD2. The CDR3 spans 17 residues. J was trimmed by 2 bases and V by 2 bases; bases with no gene match: 9. Germline V gene data show CDR1 as SGHRS and CDR2 as YFSETQ. The CDR3 spells CASSFPPGGVPYNEQFF. CDR3 DNA: TGCGCCAGCAGCTTCCCTCCGGGAGGGGTCCCCTACAATGAGCAGTTCTTC.

This clonotype was counted only a few times. This chain joins TRBV29-1 and TRBJ2-7, with a weak D call TRBD1 (5 bases). CDR1 SQVTM and CDR2 ANQGSEA come from the germline V gene. The CDR3 has 13 amino acids. The germline V and J ends were trimmed by 4 bases and 1 base, with 11 bases remaining between them. CDR3 loop: CSVGRAGSYEQYF. The CDR3 DNA reads TGCAGCGTTGGCAGGGCAGGTTCCTACGAGCAGTACTTC.

The sample holds a few counts of this clonotype. The chain employs TRBV20-1 and TRBJ2-2, with D possibly being TRBD1 (6 bases). Germline V lookup: CDR1 DFQATT, CDR2 SNEGSKA (reference sequence). V shed 3 bases and J shed 6 bases, with 14 bases lying between them. This CDR3 has 14 residues. The CDR3 loop is CSARAQGNAGELFF. Written as DNA, the CDR3 is TGCAGTGCTAGGGCGCAGGGGAATGCCGGGGAGCTGTTTTTT.

This clonotype has only a few counts. The chain joins TRBV5-1 to TRBJ1-1; the D is unclear. The CDR3 covers 11 residues. The ends were cut back, 5 bases at V and 6 bases at J, with 8 bases in the middle. Germline CDR1 and CDR2: SGHRS and YFSETQ. As DNA, the CDR3 is TGCGCCAGCAGGTCCCTGGCTGAAGCTTTCTTT. Translated, it gives CASRSLAEAFF.

This clonotype occurred a few times. This rearrangement joins TRBV20-1 to TRBJ2-1; 10 bases agree with TRBD2. Per germline, CDR1 DFQATT and CDR2 SNEGSKA (reference sequence). V trimming: 3 bases; J trimming: 12 bases; junction bases outside the gene matches: 11. The CDR3 has 14 amino acids. CDR3 DNA: TGCAGTGCTAGTGTCGGCCTAGCGGGAGTTGGGCAGTTCTTC. It encodes CSASVGLAGVGQFF.

This clonotype was observed a handful of times. CDR3 coding DNA: TGTGCCAGCAGCTTGATCTCACAAAAGCCCCAGTACTTC. This translates into CASSLISQKPQYF. V and J are TRBV5-6 and TRBJ2-5; D is unclear. The CDR3 loop spans 13 amino acids. V lost 1 base, J lost 9 bases, and 13 bases lay in between. Germline-derived CDR1 and CDR2 are SGHDT and YYEEEE.

Many counts were recorded for this clonotype. The chain joins TRBV20-1 to TRBJ2-5, with no clear D. V shed 0 bases and J shed 7 bases, with 12 bases lying between them. The CDR3 extends over 13 amino acids. Germline loops: CDR1 DFQATT, CDR2 SNEGSKA (reference sequence). CDR3 bases: TGCAGTGCTAGAGATCGCCAGTGGGGGACCCAGTACTTC. This translates into CSARDRQWGTQYF.

This clonotype was recorded a few times. This chain connects TRBV10-3 to TRBJ2-1; the match to TRBD1 covers 7 bases. Germline V CDR1 and CDR2: ENHRY, SYGVKD. CDR3 length: 14 residues. Trimming at V came to 6 bases and at J to 10 bases, leaving 12 bases not matched to a gene. CDR3 sequence (DNA): TGTGCCATCAGGGTGGACAGGTTCTTACAGGAGCAGTTCTTC. Translating it yields CAIRVDRFLQEQFF.

This clonotype was recorded a few times. V usage is TRBV7-2 and J usage is TRBJ2-3, with unresolved D. This CDR3 region has 17 residues. With 5 bases removed from V and 0 bases from J, the gap between germline ends came to 18 bases. Germline CDR1 reads SGHTA; CDR2 reads FQGNSA. CDR3 region: CASSPRVGRLSTDTQYF. Written as DNA, the CDR3 is TGTGCCAGCAGCCCCCGTGTCGGAAGGTTAAGCACAGATACGCAGTATTTT.

This clonotype was seen only a few times. The chain recombines TRBV4-2 with TRBJ1-2, with no clear D. Germline V gene data show CDR1 as LGHNA and CDR2 as YNFKEQ. V lost 2 bases and J lost 3, with 7 bases in between. The CDR3 is 13 amino acids. CDR3 protein: CASSQNEYYGYTF. In DNA, the CDR3 is TGTGCCAGCAGCCAAAACGAATACTATGGCTACACCTTC.

V gene TRBV28 combines with J gene TRBJ1-1; tentative D call: TRBD1 (5 bases). The CDR3 runs to 15 residues. V was shortened by 2 bases and J by 0 bases, with 10 bases between the two germline ends. Germline V gene lookup returns CDR1 MDHEN and CDR2 SYDVKM. CDR3 sequence: CASSLISGVNTEAFF. The CDR3 DNA reads TGTGCCAGCAGTTTAATATCGGGGGTGAACACTGAAGCTTTCTTT.

This clonotype was observed a handful of times. The chain carries TRBV14 and TRBJ2-2; no clear D. Trimming stripped 0 bases from V and 2 bases from J, with 10 bases between. Germline CDR1 SGHDN, CDR2 FVKESK. The CDR3 runs to 16 residues. CDR3 nucleotides: TGTGCCAGCAGCCAAGACGGCTCAATCAACACCGGGGAGCTGTTTTTT. Residues: CASSQDGSINTGELFF.

This clonotype has just a few counts. The chain couples TRBV10-3 to TRBJ1-1; D unclear. V lost 3 bases, J lost 7 bases, and 15 bases lay in between. Germline values: CDR1 ENHRY, CDR2 SYGVKD. This CDR3 comprises 14 residues. CDR3: CAISDPHNIIEAFF. CDR3 nucleotides: TGTGCCATCAGTGACCCCCACAACATAATTGAAGCTTTCTTT.

This chain uses TRBV7-2 with TRBJ2-7, with 14 nucleotides matching TRBD2. V was clipped by 4 bases and J by 7 bases; unmatched bases: 6. Per the germline V gene, CDR1 is SGHTA and CDR2 is FQGNSA. This CDR3 spans 15 amino acids. The CDR3, as DNA: TGTGCCAGCAGCTCAGGGACTAGCGGGAGTCGGGAGCAGTACTTC. Translation gives CASSSGTSGSREQYF.

The chain is built from TRBV29-1 and TRBJ2-7; tentatively, D is TRBD2 (5 bases). Trimming cost V 1 base and J 2 bases, with 12 bases left between them. CDR1 SQVTM and CDR2 ANQGSEA come from the germline V gene. This CDR3 is built from 14 residues. The CDR3 sequence: CSVEVAGLTYEQYF. The CDR3 DNA reads TGCAGCGTTGAAGTGGCGGGCCTAACCTACGAGCAGTACTTC.

This clonotype came up a few times. The CDR3 protein is CASRTAGSGRSNQPQHF. CDR3 bases: TGTGCCAGCAGAACTGCTGGGTCAGGGCGAAGCAATCAGCCCCAGCATTTT. This chain links TRBV2 with TRBJ1-5, with D perhaps TRBD1 (5 bases). The CDR3 extends over 17 amino acids. Germline V gene sequence: CDR1 SNHLY, CDR2 FYNNEI. V was shortened by 6 bases and J by 1 base, with 19 bases between the two germline ends.

This clonotype was found a few times. The chain combines TRBV3-1 with TRBJ2-7, with no clear D. In germline, CDR1 is LGHDT, CDR2 YNNKEL (reference sequence). The CDR3 loop spans 14 amino acids. Trimming pared 0 bases from V and 2 bases from J, leaving 8 bases between. The CDR3 loop reads CASSQDPLTYEQYF. CDR3 DNA: TGTGCCAGCAGCCAAGACCCCCTGACCTACGAGCAGTACTTC.

The rearrangement uses TRBV18 and TRBJ2-2; D call uncertain. The length of the CDR3 is 14 residues. The germline CDR1 and CDR2 sequences are KGHSH and LQKENI. The V end was cut by 0 bases, the J end by 7 bases, with 9 bases between. The CDR3, as DNA: TGTGCCAGCTCACCACCTCTTGACGGCGGGGAGCTGTTTTTT. It yields the protein CASSPPLDGGELFF.

This chain connects TRBV12-3 or TRBV12-4 to TRBJ2-1, with TRBD2 as a possible D gene (6 bases). V gave up 3 bases and J gave up 8 bases, with 14 bases separating them. This CDR3 is built from 14 residues. The CDR3, as DNA: TGTGCCAGCAGTTTGGCCGGGAGAGCCCATGAGCAGTTCTTC. It encodes CASSLAGRAHEQFF.

V and J are TRBV20-1 and TRBJ2-7, with D possibly TRBD1 on 6 matching bases. V shed 6 bases and J shed 2 bases, with 14 bases lying between them. CDR1 is DFQATT and CDR2 is SNEGSKA in the germline V gene (reference sequence). The CDR3 is 13 amino acids. CDR3 nucleotide sequence: TGCAGTGCCACTTCAGACAGGACCTACGAGCAGTACTTC. Its protein is CSATSDRTYEQYF.

This clonotype was picked up a small number of times. The V and J genes are TRBV7-8 and TRBJ1-2; perhaps TRBD1 as D (6 bases). The V gene lost 0 bases and the J gene lost 0 bases, with 14 bases spanning the gap. The CDR3 covers 17 residues. Per germline, CDR1 SGHVS and CDR2 FQNEAQ. The CDR3, as DNA: TGTGCCAGCAGCTTAGCGACAGGTCTGAGGTCTAACTATGGCTACACCTTC. This encodes CASSLATGLRSNYGYTF.

The CDR3 loop reads CASPGQTSNQPQHF. CDR3 bases: TGTGCCAGCCCGGGGCAGACTAGCAATCAGCCCCAGCATTTT. The chain carries TRBV12-3 or TRBV12-4 and TRBJ1-5; D might be TRBD1 (5 bases). The CDR3 covers 14 residues. Trimming removed 8 bases from V and 0 bases from J, with 11 bases in between.

This clonotype was counted only a few times. The rearrangement uses TRBV11-3 and TRBJ2-7, with 8 bases identical to TRBD1. Germline-derived CDR1 and CDR2 are SGHNT and YENEEA. This CDR3 has 14 amino acids. Unmatched junction bases numbered 7, after V lost 6 bases and J lost 3 bases. CDR3 residues: CASSPRGHLYEQYF. The CDR3, as DNA: TGTGCCAGCAGTCCCAGGGGGCATCTCTACGAGCAGTACTTC.

The chain combines TRBV24-1 with TRBJ2-3, with D possibly TRBD1 on 6 matching bases. V lost 5 bases to trimming and J lost 5 bases, with 13 bases between them. The V gene's germline CDR1 is KGHDR and CDR2 SFDVKD. The CDR3 consists of 14 residues. The CDR3, as DNA: TGTGCCACCAGTGGGACAGAGGCGGGAGATACGCAGTATTTT. Protein sequence: CATSGTEAGDTQYF.

This clonotype was found a few times. The chain is built from TRBV5-8 and TRBJ1-5; D gene uncertain. This CDR3 comprises 15 residues. Trimming cost V 4 bases and J 0 bases, with 11 bases left between them. Germline assignment: CDR1 SGHTS and CDR2 YDEGEE. The CDR3 DNA reads TGTGCCAGCAGCCCGGGAAGTATTAGCAATCAGCCCCAGCATTTT. This sequence encodes CASSPGSISNQPQHF.

This clonotype has more than one count but fewer than ten. The chain uses TRBV7-9 and TRBJ2-3; D gene unclear. Trimming removed 2 bases from V and 0 bases from J, with 6 bases in between. From germline, CDR1 is SEHNR and CDR2 FQNEAQ (reference sequence). The CDR3 covers 14 residues. DNA for the CDR3: TGTGCCAGCAGCTTACCCCCTAGCACAGATACGCAGTATTTT. This translates into CASSLPPSTDTQYF.